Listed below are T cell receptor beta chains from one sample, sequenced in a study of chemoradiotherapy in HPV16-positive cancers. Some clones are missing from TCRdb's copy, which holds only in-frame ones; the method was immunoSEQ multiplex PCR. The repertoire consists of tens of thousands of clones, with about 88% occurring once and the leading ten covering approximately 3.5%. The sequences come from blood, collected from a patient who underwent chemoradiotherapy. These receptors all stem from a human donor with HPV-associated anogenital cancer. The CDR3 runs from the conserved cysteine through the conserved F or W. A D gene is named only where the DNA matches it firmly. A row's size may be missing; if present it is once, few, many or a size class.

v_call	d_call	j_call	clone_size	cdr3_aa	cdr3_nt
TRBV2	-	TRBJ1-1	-	CASSEGGTEAFF	TGTGCCAGCAGTGAAGGGGGAACTGAAGCTTTCTTT
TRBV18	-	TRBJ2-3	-	CASSPELFTDTQYF	TGTGCCAGCTCACCGGAACTTTTCACAGATACGCAGTATTTT
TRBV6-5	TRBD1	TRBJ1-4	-	CASSTGGREKLFF	TGTGCCAGCAGTACAGGGGGCAGGGAAAAACTGTTTTTT
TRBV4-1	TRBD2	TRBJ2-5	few	CASSQVPSGGARETQYF	TGCGCCAGCAGCCAAGTACCTAGCGGGGGGGCTAGGGAGACCCAGTACTTC
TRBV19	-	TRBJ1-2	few	CASRPRTGSYGYTF	TGTGCCAGTAGACCTCGGACGGGTTCCTATGGCTACACCTTC
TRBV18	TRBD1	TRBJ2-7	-	CASSTTGADYEQYF	TGTGCCAGCTCGACGACAGGGGCCGACTACGAGCAGTACTTC
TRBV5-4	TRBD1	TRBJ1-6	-	CASSADRGGHNSPLHF	TGTGCCAGCAGCGCCGACAGGGGCGGGCATAATTCACCCCTCCACTTT
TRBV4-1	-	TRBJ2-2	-	CASSLADNTGELFF	TGCGCCAGCAGCCTAGCGGATAACACCGGGGAGCTGTTTTTT
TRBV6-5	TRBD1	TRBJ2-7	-	CASSYSHDRAGYEQYF	TGTGCCAGCAGTTACTCCCACGACAGGGCTGGCTACGAGCAGTACTTC
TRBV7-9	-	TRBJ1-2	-	CASGSQGYGGYTF	TGTGCCAGCGGGTCCCAGGGGTACGGGGGCTACACCTTC
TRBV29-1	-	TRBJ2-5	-	CSSRGVSYQETQYF	TGCAGCTCCCGGGGCGTCTCGTACCAAGAGACCCAGTACTTC
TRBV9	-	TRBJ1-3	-	CASSVGESGNTIYF	TGTGCCAGCAGCGTAGGGGAATCTGGAAACACCATATATTTT
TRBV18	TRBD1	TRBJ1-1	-	CASSRQGAEAFF	TGTGCCAGCTCACGACAGGGGGCTGAAGCTTTCTTT
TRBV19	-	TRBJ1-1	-	CASSTTGSRTEAFF	TGTGCCAGTAGTACCACAGGGTCACGCACTGAAGCTTTCTTT
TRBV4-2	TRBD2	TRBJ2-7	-	CASSQGLAGNYEQYF	TGTGCCAGCAGCCAAGGACTAGCGGGAAACTACGAGCAGTACTTC
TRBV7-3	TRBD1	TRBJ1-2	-	CASRGQGVSYGYTF	TGTGCCAGCAGGGGACAGGGAGTAAGCTATGGCTACACCTTC
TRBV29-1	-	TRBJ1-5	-	CSATENQGEPQHF	TGCAGCGCCACGGAGAACCAAGGGGAGCCCCAGCATTTT
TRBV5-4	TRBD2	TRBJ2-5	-	CASSPTSGGAQETQYF	TGTGCCAGCAGCCCGACTAGCGGGGGGGCCCAAGAGACCCAGTACTTC
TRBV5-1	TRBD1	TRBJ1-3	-	CASSGQGALGNTIYF	TGCGCCAGCAGCGGACAGGGGGCGCTGGGAAACACCATATATTTT
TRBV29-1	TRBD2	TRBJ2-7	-	CSVGSGGEQYF	TGCAGCGTTGGGTCGGGGGGCGAGCAGTACTTC
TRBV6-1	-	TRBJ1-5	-	CASSERGWAGGQPQHF	TGTGCCAGCAGTGAAAGAGGATGGGCCGGAGGCCAGCCCCAGCATTTT
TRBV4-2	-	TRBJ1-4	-	CASSQEGQKLFF	TGTGCCAGCAGCCAAGAGGGGCAAAAACTGTTTTTT
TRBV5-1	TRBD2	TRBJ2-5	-	CASASPSGGGETQYF	TGCGCCAGCGCATCTCCTAGCGGGGGAGGGGAGACCCAGTACTTC
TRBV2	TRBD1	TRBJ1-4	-	CASSPTRDRGLEKLFF	TGTGCCAGCAGTCCCACCCGGGACAGGGGGCTTGAAAAACTGTTTTTT
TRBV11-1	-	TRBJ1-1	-	CASSSDPGGNTEAFF	TGTGCCAGCAGCTCCGACCCGGGAGGGAACACTGAAGCTTTCTTT
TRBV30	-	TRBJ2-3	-	CAWSPTSDTQYF	TGTGCCTGGAGTCCAACATCAGATACGCAGTATTTT
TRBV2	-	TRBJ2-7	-	CASSFSSYEQYF	TGTGCCAGCAGTTTCTCATCCTACGAGCAGTACTTC
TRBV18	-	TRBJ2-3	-	CASSPRVTGTDTQYF	TGTGCCAGCTCACCACGGGTTACTGGCACAGATACGCAGTATTTT
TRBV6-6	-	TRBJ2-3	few	CASSYSLGGGTDTQYF	TGTGCCAGCAGTTACTCCTTGGGCGGGGGCACAGATACGCAGTATTTT
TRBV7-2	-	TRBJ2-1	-	CASSQERRGSYNEQFF	TGTGCCAGCAGTCAGGAGCGGCGGGGCTCCTACAATGAGCAGTTCTTC
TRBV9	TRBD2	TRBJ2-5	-	CASSVSSGGLETQYF	TGTGCCAGCAGCGTTTCTAGCGGGGGGCTAGAGACCCAGTACTTC
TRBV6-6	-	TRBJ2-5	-	CASTAQETQYF	TGTGCCAGCACCGCCCAAGAGACCCAGTACTTC
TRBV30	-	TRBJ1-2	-	CAWSPRGARPYGYTF	TGTGCCTGGAGTCCACGGGGGGCACGGCCCTATGGCTACACCTTC
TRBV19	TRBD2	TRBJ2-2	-	CASSILSGGTYTGELFF	TGTGCCAGTAGTATACTTAGCGGGGGGACCTACACCGGGGAGCTGTTTTTT
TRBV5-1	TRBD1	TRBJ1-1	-	CASRPDRDTEAFF	TGCGCCAGCAGACCGGACAGGGACACTGAAGCTTTCTTT
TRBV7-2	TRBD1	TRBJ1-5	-	CASSLDRRGSQPQHF	TGTGCCAGCAGCTTAGATCGCAGGGGGAGTCAGCCCCAGCATTTT
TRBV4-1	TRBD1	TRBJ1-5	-	CASSQADRGGSQPQHF	TGCGCCAGCAGCCAAGCCGACAGGGGTGGTAGTCAGCCCCAGCATTTT
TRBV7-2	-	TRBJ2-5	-	CASSLAGGLETQYF	TGTGCCAGCAGCTTAGCGGGGGGGCTGGAGACCCAGTACTTC
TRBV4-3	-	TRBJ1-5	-	CASSQATGGVQPQHF	TGCGCCAGCAGCCAAGCGACAGGAGGAGTACAGCCCCAGCATTTT
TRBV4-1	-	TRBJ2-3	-	CASSHPGTDTQYF	TGCGCCAGCAGCCATCCTGGGACAGATACGCAGTATTTT
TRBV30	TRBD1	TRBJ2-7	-	CAWARGTGTYEQYF	TGTGCCTGGGCCAGGGGGACAGGGACCTACGAGCAGTACTTC
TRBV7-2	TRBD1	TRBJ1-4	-	CASSLAGPGGEKLFF	TGTGCCAGCAGCTTAGCCGGCCCAGGGGGTGAAAAACTGTTTTTT
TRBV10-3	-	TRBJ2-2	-	CAIRGAGELFF	TGTGCCATCAGGGGAGCCGGGGAGCTGTTTTTT
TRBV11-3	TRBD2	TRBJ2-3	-	CASSLGSGSLDTQYF	TGTGCCAGCAGCTTAGGTAGCGGGAGTCTGGATACGCAGTATTTT
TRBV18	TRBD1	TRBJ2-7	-	CASSPTAAGGEQYF	TGTGCCAGCTCACCAACTGCGGCAGGGGGTGAGCAGTACTTC
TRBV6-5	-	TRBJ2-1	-	CASSYSRLSSYNEQFF	TGTGCCAGCAGTTACTCGAGGCTTAGCTCCTACAATGAGCAGTTCTTC
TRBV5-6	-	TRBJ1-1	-	CASSSRRANTEAFF	TGTGCCAGCAGCTCCCGCAGGGCGAACACTGAAGCTTTCTTT